This T cell receptor beta chain stems from a study of T cells after posttransplantation cyclophosphamide. Study conclusions and caveats: Skin or GI-infiltrating T cells shared few TRB sequences with blood. Donor CD8+ memory clones often dominated recipient blood repertoires at later times.

On the day of bone marrow donation, the related graft donor provided peripheral blood. Produced via immunoSEQ multiplex PCR; TCRdb's table is partial and in-frame only. The repertoire consists of 7,500 to 9,500 clones, with 85% to 90% occurring once and the leading ten covering 1.6%. In regard to this clone: The antigen is undetermined.

The CDR3 extends over 13 amino acids. Trimming shortened V by 0 bases and J by 9 bases, and 11 bases separated the two germline ends. Germline CDR1 reads SGHDN; CDR2 reads FVKESK. Sequenced sample: memory CD4+ T cells sorted from PBMCs. The chain has TRBV14 and TRBJ1-2, with D hard to call. The source is a woman between 55 and 75 years old in good health, CMV-negative, and a related stem cell transplant donor. Here the CDR3 DNA reads TGTGCCAGCAGCCAAGATTTGGAGGGAAGCTACACCTTC. It yields the protein CASSQDLEGSYTF. The full variable domain, rest sourced from reference TRBV14 and TRBJ1-2, is EAGVTQFPSHSVIEKGQTVTLRCDPISGHDNLYWYRRVMGKEIKFLLHFVKESKQDESGMPNNRFLAERTGGTYSTLKVQPAELEDSGVYFCASSQDLEGSYTFGSGTRLTVV.